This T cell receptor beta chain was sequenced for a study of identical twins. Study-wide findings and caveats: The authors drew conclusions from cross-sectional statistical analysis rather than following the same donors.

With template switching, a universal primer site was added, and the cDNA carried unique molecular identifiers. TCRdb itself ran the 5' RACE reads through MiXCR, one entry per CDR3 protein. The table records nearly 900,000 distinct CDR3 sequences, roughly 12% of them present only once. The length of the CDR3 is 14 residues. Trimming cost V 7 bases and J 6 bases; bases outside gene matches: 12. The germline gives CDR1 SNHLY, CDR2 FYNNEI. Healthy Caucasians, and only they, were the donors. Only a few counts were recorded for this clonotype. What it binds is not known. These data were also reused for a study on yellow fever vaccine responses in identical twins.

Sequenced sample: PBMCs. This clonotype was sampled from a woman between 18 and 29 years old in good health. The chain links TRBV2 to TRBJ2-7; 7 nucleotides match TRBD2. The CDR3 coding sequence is TGTGCCAGCACCCCCCGCGGGGGTTCTCGCGAGCAGTACGTC. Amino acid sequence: CASTPRGGSREQYV.